The 21 T cell receptor beta chains below were found in one sample sequenced in a study of response to subunit inactivated influenza vaccine (dated by TCRdb to the late 2010s). Libraries were constructed by RT-PCR. Reads for this sample came from an Illumina HiSeq 2500. Through fastp at Q25 and MiXCR, TCRdb rebuilt clones from the public reads, retaining in-frame beta chains. For every CDR3 protein sequence, its rows merge into one entry that carries the most common genes and DNA. The sample profile shows more than 200,000 distinct CDR3 sequences; 10% to 15% of them were found once. The biggest ten clones account for about 8% of the sample. The specimen comprised non-naive T cells sorted from PBMCs, sampled less than 15 days before vaccination. The meaning of the sample's cell subset or site label: memory T cell fraction. The receptors derive from a man between 50 and 59 years old who received an inactivated influenza vaccine. Donor details come from another sample of the same person, matched by shared clones.

This clonotype was seen only a few times. V usage is TRBV29-1 and J usage is TRBJ2-7; D possibly uses TRBD1 or TRBD2 (6 bases each). The CDR3 consists of 12 residues. V shed 6 bases and J shed 6 bases, with 15 bases lying between them. Germline V gives CDR1 SQVTM, CDR2 ANQGSEA. Here the CDR3 DNA reads TGCAGCGTCAAGGGGGGCTACGGCGAGCAGTACTTC. Amino acid sequence: CSVKGGYGEQYF.

The chain uses TRBV30 and TRBJ2-6; D unclear. The CDR3 loop spans 15 amino acids. Trimming removed 7 bases at V and 0 bases at J, with 13 bases between. Germline V gene sequence: CDR1 GTSNPN, CDR2 SVGIG (reference sequence). The CDR3 loop reads CASGSTTSGANVLTF. CDR3 DNA: TGTGCCTCCGGTTCTACTACCTCTGGGGCCAACGTCCTGACTTTC.

This clonotype appeared a few times. This sequence joins TRBV6-2 or TRBV6-3 and TRBJ2-1; no clear D gene. The CDR3 sequence is 14 residues long. V lost 6 bases, J lost 0 bases, and 9 bases lay in between. CDR1 is MNHEY and CDR2 is SVGEGT in the germline V gene. DNA of the CDR3: TGTGCCAGCAGCTTAATAAGCTCCTACAATGAGCAGTTCTTC. Translation gives CASSLISSYNEQFF.

The chain is built from TRBV28 and TRBJ1-5; possible D gene TRBD1, 5 bases. V was trimmed by 2 bases and J by 2 bases, leaving 13 bases between them. The CDR3 consists of 16 residues. Germline-derived CDR1 and CDR2 are MDHEN and SYDVKM. CDR3 bases: TGTGCCAGCAGTTTACCGGTACAGGCGGGCAATCAGCCCCAGCATTTT. Translating it yields CASSLPVQAGNQPQHF. Together with reference TRBV28 and TRBJ1-5, the CDR3 gives the full variable domain: DVKVTQSSRYLVKRTGEKVFLECVQDMDHENMFWYRQDPGLGLRLIYFSYDVKMKEKGDIPEGYSVSREKKERFSLILESASTNQTSMYLCASSLPVQAGNQPQHFGDGTRLSIL.

This clonotype was seen a few times. The chain is built from TRBV10-3 and TRBJ2-2; D is uncertain. Looked up from germline, CDR1 is ENHRY and CDR2 is SYGVKD. The CDR3 is 14 amino acids. Trimming took off 11 bases at V and 5 bases at J, with 18 bases between the two ends. The chain's CDR3 is CAATERVETGELFF. The CDR3 nucleotides are TGTGCCGCGACGGAAAGGGTCGAAACCGGGGAGCTGTTTTTT.

This clonotype was recorded many times. This chain links TRBV7-9 with TRBJ1-1; 7 bases agree with TRBD1. The CDR3 spans 14 residues. V lost 3 bases and J lost 0; bases outside the gene matches: 1. Germline lookup yields CDR1 SEHNR and CDR2 FQNEAQ (reference sequence). In DNA form, the CDR3 reads TGTGCCAGCAGCTTCGGGACAGTGAACACTGAAGCTTTCTTT. Its protein product is CASSFGTVNTEAFF.

This clonotype was recorded at least ten times. The gene calls are TRBV4-1 and TRBJ1-2; D not certain. Trimming stripped 0 bases from V and 0 bases from J, with 11 bases between. The germline V gene has CDR1 MGHRA and CDR2 YSYEKL. The CDR3 loop spans 16 amino acids. In DNA form, the CDR3 reads TGCGCCAGCAGCCAAGAAGCCGGAAGAACTAACTATGGCTACACCTTC. Protein: CASSQEAGRTNYGYTF.

This clonotype appeared a few times. This chain links TRBV27 with TRBJ1-4, with a weak D call TRBD1 (5 bases). CDR3 length: 15 residues. Germline values: CDR1 MNHEY, CDR2 SMNVEV (reference sequence). Trimming shortened V by 5 bases and J by 8 bases, and 18 bases separated the two germline ends. CDR3 sequence (DNA): TGTGCCAGCAGTCGACTCGACGGGGCTCAAGAAAAACTGTTTTTT. Translation gives CASSRLDGAQEKLFF.

This clonotype occurred a few times. V is TRBV20-1 and J is TRBJ2-1; TRBD2 is a possible D gene (5 bases). Trimming removed 4 bases at V and 6 bases at J, with 16 bases between. Germline CDR1 DFQATT, CDR2 SNEGSKA (reference sequence). The CDR3 sequence is 14 residues long. CDR3 sequence reads: CSAMSGILFNEQFF. The CDR3 DNA is TGCAGTGCTATGTCCGGGATTCTTTTCAATGAGCAGTTCTTC.

This clonotype was seen ten or more times. The chain links TRBV20-1 to TRBJ1-1, with 8 bases that match TRBD1. The CDR3 spans 12 residues. CDR1 and CDR2 from the germline V gene are DFQATT and SNEGSKA (reference sequence). Trimming cost V 5 bases and J 4 bases; bases outside gene matches: 3. In DNA form, the CDR3 reads TGCAGTGCTTCGGACAGGGTCACTGAAGCTTTCTTT. Encoded protein: CSASDRVTEAFF.

Only a few counts were recorded for this clonotype. This chain uses TRBV4-3 with TRBJ2-2, with D maybe TRBD1 (8 bases). The CDR3 extends over 16 amino acids. The germline V gene encodes CDR1 LGHNA and CDR2 YSLEER. The V gene lost 4 bases and the J gene lost 6 bases, with 18 bases spanning the gap. The CDR3 DNA reads as TGCGCCAGCAGCCTGGCAACAGGGGGGAGGGCCGGGGAGCTGTTTTTT. It is translated as CASSLATGGRAGELFF.

This clonotype was seen a few times. The V call is TRBV3-1, the J call TRBJ1-2, with D unresolved. V was pared by 4 bases and J by 0 bases, with 12 bases between. CDR1 is LGHDT and CDR2 is YNNKEL in the germline V gene (reference sequence). The CDR3 contains 15 residues. As DNA, the CDR3 is TGTGCCAGCAGCCCACGGGCCTTAGCTAACTATGGCTACACCTTC. Its protein is CASSPRALANYGYTF.

Only a few counts were recorded for this clonotype. This chain joins TRBV7-9 and TRBJ1-3; 7 nucleotides agree with TRBD1. This CDR3 has 14 amino acids. Unmatched junction bases numbered 2, after V lost 3 bases and J lost 3 bases. CDR1 is SEHNR and CDR2 is FQNEAQ in the germline V gene (reference sequence). For the CDR3, the DNA is TGTGCCAGCAGCTTTACAGGGGTTGGAAACACCATATATTTT. It yields the protein CASSFTGVGNTIYF.

V gene TRBV7-2 combines with J gene TRBJ2-4, with D hard to call. With 1 base removed from V and 11 bases from J, the gap between germline ends came to 9 bases. Germline CDR1 and CDR2: SGHTA and FQGNSA. The CDR3 contains 12 residues. CDR3 bases: TGTGCCAGCAGCTTAGAGACTGGGTTTCAGTACTTC. Translating gives CASSLETGFQYF.

J is TRBJ2-3 and V is TRBV7-6; 8 nucleotides align to TRBD2. The CDR3 totals 15 residues. Germline V gene lookup returns CDR1 SGHVS and CDR2 FNYEAQ. J lost 5 bases, V lost 5 bases, and 9 bases had no gene match. The CDR3 spells CASSIRGGLVDTQYF. DNA of the CDR3: TGTGCCAGCAGCATACGGGGGGGCCTTGTAGATACGCAGTATTTT.

The chain employs TRBV4-3 and TRBJ1-1, with D possibly matching TRBD1 (5 bases). This CDR3 region has 16 residues. Germline V lookup: CDR1 LGHNA, CDR2 YSLEER. V was cut by 4 bases and J by 4 bases, with 19 bases left in between. CDR3 nucleotide sequence: TGCGCCAGCAGCCCCCTTGCGGGGCCCGGAGTCACTGAAGCTTTCTTT. Its translation is CASSPLAGPGVTEAFF.

This clonotype was seen a handful of times. The chain is built from TRBV29-1 and TRBJ1-2; 7 bases fit TRBD1. Germline CDR1 is SQVTM and CDR2 is ANQGSEA. The V and J ends lost 3 bases and 5 bases, in that order; junction bases with no gene match: 6. The CDR3 length is 13 residues. For the CDR3, the DNA is TGCAGCGTTGAGCAGGGGGGTTGGTATGGCTACACCTTC. This sequence encodes CSVEQGGWYGYTF.

The gene calls are TRBV2 and TRBJ2-7, with 10 bases that match TRBD1. The V segment lost 7 bases and the J segment 2 bases; nucleotides outside the gene matches: 8. CDR1 is SNHLY, CDR2 FYNNEI, per germline. The CDR3 runs to 15 residues. CDR3 loop: CASTRQGATPYEQYF. In DNA form, the CDR3 reads TGTGCCAGCACCCGACAGGGGGCAACCCCCTACGAGCAGTACTTC.

The V and J genes are TRBV20-1 and TRBJ2-1; D ambiguous. V was shortened by 5 bases and J by 5 bases, with 10 bases between the two germline ends. This CDR3 contains 12 residues. Per germline, CDR1 DFQATT and CDR2 SNEGSKA (reference sequence). The CDR3: CSAWTLDNEQFF. The CDR3 DNA follows: TGCAGTGCTTGGACCCTCGACAATGAGCAGTTCTTC.

The rearrangement joins TRBV2 to TRBJ2-1; TRBD2 might be the D (6 bases). CDR3 length: 14 amino acids. V shed 6 bases and J shed 3 bases, with 12 bases lying between them. Looked up from germline, CDR1 is SNHLY and CDR2 is FYNNEI. The CDR3 protein is CASSPGLFYNEQFF. The CDR3 bases are TGTGCCAGCAGCCCGGGACTTTTCTACAATGAGCAGTTCTTC.

CDR3 DNA: TGCGCCAGCAGCCAATCGCCTAGCGGGGGGGCGGTGGATGAGCAGTTCTTC. As protein: CASSQSPSGGAVDEQFF. The rearrangement uses TRBV4-1 and TRBJ2-1; TRBD2 matches 12 bases. The CDR3 loop spans 17 amino acids. CDR1 MGHRA and CDR2 YSYEKL come from the germline V gene. With V trimmed by 2 bases and J by 8 bases, 10 bases remained unmatched.